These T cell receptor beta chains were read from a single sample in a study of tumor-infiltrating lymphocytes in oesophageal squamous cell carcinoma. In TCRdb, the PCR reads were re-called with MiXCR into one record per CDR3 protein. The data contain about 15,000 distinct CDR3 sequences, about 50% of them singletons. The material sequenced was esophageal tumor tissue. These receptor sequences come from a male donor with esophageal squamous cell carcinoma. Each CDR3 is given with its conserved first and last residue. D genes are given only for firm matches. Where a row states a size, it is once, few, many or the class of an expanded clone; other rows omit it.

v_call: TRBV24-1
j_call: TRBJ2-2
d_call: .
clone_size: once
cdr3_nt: TGTGCCACCAGTGATTGGAGTCAGACCGGGGAGCTGTTTTTT
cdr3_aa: CATSDWSQTGELFF

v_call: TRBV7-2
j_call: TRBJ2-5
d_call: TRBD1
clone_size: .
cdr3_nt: TGTGCCAGCAGCTCAGGGGGCCCAGAGACCCAGTACTTC
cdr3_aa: CASSSGGPETQYF

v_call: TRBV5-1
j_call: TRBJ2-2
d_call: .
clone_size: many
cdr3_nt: TGCGCCAGCAGAAAGGGTGTAGGCACGAACACCGGGGAGCTGTTTTTT
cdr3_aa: CASRKGVGTNTGELFF

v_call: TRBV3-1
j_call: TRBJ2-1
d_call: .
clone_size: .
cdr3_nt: TGTGCCAGCAGCCATAACTACCAGGGCGGTGGTGAGCAGTTCTTC
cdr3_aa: CASSHNYQGGGEQFF

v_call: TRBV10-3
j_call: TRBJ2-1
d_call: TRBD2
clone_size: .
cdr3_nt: TGTGCCATCGGGGGACTAGCGGGCGCTTACAATGAGCAGTTCTTC
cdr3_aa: CAIGGLAGAYNEQFF

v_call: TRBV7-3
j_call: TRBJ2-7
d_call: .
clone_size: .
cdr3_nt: TGTGCCAGCAGTCCTCGCGAGGCGGAAGGCGATGAGCAGTACTTC
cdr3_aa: CASSPREAEGDEQYF

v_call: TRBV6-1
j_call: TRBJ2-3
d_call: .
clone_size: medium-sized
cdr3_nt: TGTGCCAGCAGATCAGGGCTTAGCACAGATACGCAGTATTTT
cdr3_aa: CASRSGLSTDTQYF

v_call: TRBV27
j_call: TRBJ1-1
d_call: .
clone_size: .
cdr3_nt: TGTGCCAGCGTTGGCAGGTCGATCACTGAAGCTTTCTTT
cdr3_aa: CASVGRSITEAFF

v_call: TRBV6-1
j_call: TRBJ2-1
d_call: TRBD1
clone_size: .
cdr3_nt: TGTGCCAGCAGTGGGGACAGGGGGCTTTACAATGAGCAGTTCTTC
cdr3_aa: CASSGDRGLYNEQFF

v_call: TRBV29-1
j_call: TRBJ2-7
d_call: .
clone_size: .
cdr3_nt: TGCAGCGTTGGTAGCGGAGGTTACAATGAGCAGTACTTC
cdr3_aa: CSVGSGGYNEQYF

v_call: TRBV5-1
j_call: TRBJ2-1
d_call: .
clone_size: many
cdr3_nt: TGCGCCAGCAGCTTCCCCGGGAGAGTGGGCAATGAGCAGTTCTTC
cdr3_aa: CASSFPGRVGNEQFF

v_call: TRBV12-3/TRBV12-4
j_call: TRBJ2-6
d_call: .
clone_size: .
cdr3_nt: TGTGCCAGCACCAACGAGGGGGGGGCAGCCACGATCTCTGGGGCCAACGTCCTGACTTTC
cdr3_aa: CASTNEGGAATISGANVLTF

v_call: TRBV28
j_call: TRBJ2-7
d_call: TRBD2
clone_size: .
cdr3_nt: TGTGCCAGCCACCCGACTAGCGGCTCCTACGAGCAGTACTTC
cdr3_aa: CASHPTSGSYEQYF

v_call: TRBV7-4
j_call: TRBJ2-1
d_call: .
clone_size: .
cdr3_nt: TGTGCCAGCGGTGTAATAAGGCACTGGGCCAATGAGCAGTTCTTC
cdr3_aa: CASGVIRHWANEQFF

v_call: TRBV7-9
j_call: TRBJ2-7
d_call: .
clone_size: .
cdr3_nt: TGTGCCAGCAGCCTAGACCTAGAGTTAGACGAGCAGTACTTC
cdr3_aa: CASSLDLELDEQYF

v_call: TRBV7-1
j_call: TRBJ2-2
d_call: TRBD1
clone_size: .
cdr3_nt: TGTGCCAGCAGCACGCTGACAGGGGCCACCGGGGAGCTGTTTTTT
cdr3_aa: CASSTLTGATGELFF

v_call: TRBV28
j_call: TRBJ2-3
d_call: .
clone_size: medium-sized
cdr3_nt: TGTGCCAGCAGTCCCGTACCGGGACACACAGATACGCAGTATTTT
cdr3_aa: CASSPVPGHTDTQYF

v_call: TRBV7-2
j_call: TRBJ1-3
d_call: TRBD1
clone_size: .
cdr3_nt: TGTGCCAGCAGCCCCAGACAGGGAGGAAACACCATATATTTT
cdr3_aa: CASSPRQGGNTIYF

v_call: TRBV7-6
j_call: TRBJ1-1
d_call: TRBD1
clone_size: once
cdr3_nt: TGTGCCAGCAGAGGGACAGGGAACACTGAAGCTTTCTTT
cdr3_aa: CASRGTGNTEAFF

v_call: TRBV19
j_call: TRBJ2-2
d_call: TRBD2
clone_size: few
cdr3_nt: TGTGCCAGTACGACTAGCGGGAGTCGTACCGGGGAGCTGTTTTTT
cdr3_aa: CASTTSGSRTGELFF

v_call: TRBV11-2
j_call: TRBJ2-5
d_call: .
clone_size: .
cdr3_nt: TGTGCCAGCAGCTTAGGGACCGGGTCCTTTTACGAGCAGTACTTT
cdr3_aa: CASSLGTGSFYEQYF

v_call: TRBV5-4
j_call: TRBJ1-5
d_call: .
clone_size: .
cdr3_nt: TGCGCCAGCAGCCAGTGGGGGAGGCAGCCCCAGCATTTT
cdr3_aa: CASSQWGRQPQHF

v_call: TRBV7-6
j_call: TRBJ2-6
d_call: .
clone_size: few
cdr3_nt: .
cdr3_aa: CASSSLKAGLAEPIRAVLRF

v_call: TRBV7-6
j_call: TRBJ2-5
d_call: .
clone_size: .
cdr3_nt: TGTGCCAGCAGCTTAACTGAAAGGGGAGAGACCCAGTACTTC
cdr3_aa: CASSLTERGETQYF

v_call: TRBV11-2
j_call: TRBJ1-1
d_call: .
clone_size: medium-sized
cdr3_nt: TGTGCCAGCAGCCCGAGGGGTAACGGGGCAAGGGGAGCTTTCTTT
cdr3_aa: CASSPRGNGARGAFF

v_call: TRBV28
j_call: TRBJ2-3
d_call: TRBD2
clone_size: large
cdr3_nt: TGTGCCAGCAGTTTAGCGGGAGGGCCATCCACAGATACGCAGTATTTT
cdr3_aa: CASSLAGGPSTDTQYF

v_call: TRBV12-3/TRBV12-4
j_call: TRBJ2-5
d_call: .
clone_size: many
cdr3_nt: TGTGCCAGCAGTCTTAGTAGGGTAGAGACCCAGTACTTC
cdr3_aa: CASSLSRVETQYF

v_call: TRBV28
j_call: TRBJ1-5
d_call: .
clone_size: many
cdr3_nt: TGTGCCAGCAGTTTATGGGGGGCGACGCAGCCCCAGCATTTT
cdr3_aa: CASSLWGATQPQHF

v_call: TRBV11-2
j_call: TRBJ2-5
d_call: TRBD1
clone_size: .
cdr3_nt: TGTGCCAGCAGCTTCCAGGGACAGACTACAATTAGGGAGCAGTACTTC
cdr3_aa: CASSFQGQTTIREQYF

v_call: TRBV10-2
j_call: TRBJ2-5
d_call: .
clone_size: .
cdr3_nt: TGCGCCAGCAGTGAGACTCAGGGTCCACAAGAGACCCAGTACTTC
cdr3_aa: CASSETQGPQETQYF

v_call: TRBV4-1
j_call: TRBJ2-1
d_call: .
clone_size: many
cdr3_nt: TGCGCCAGCAGCCTGCGGAACTCCTACAATGAGCAGTTCTTC
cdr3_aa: CASSLRNSYNEQFF

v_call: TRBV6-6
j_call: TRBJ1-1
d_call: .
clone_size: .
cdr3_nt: TGTGCCAGCAGTCTGCGTACTGGAGGGACTGAAGCTTTCTTT
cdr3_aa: CASSLRTGGTEAFF

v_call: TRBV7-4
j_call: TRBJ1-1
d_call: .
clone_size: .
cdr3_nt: TGTGCCAGCAGCTTACGAGCGTCAGCTGAAGCTTTCTTT
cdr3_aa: CASSLRASAEAFF

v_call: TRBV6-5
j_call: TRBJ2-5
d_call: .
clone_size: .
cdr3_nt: TGTGCCAGCAGTTCAGGGTGGGAGACCCAGTACTTC
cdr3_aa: CASSSGWETQYF

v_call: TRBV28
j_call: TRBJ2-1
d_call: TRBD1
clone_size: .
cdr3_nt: TGTGCCAGTAGGACAGGGAAGGATGAGCAGTTCTTC
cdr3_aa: CASRTGKDEQFF

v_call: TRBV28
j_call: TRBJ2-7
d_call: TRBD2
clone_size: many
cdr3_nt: TGTGCCAGCAGTACCCGGGGGAGGGAGTACTTC
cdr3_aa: CASSTRGREYF

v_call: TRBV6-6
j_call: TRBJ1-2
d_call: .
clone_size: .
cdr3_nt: TGTGCCAGCAGACACCGGGACTACTATGGCTACATCTTC
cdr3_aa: CASRHRDYYGYIF

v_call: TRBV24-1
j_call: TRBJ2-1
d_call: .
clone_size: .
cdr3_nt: TGTGCCACCAGTGGAGAACAGGCGTACAATGAGCAGTTCTTC
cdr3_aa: CATSGEQAYNEQFF

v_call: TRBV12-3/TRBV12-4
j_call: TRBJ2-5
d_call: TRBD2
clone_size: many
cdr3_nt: TGTGCCAGCAGCGCGACTAGCGAGGGCAACCAAGAGACCCAGTACTTC
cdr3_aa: CASSATSEGNQETQYF

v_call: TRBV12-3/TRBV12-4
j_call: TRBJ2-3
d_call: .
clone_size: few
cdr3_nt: TGTGCCAGCAGTTTCTTCCGGTGGGAATGGAGGCAGGCAGATACGCAGTATTTT
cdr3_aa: CASSFFRWEWRQADTQYF

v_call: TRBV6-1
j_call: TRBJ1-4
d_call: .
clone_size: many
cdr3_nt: TGTGCCAGCAGGGGACCCGGGGAAAAACTGTTTTTT
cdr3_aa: CASRGPGEKLFF

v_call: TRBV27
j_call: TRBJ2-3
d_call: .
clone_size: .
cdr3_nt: TGTGCCAGCAGTTTGTCGTGGAGGGGCTCAGATACGCAGTATTTT
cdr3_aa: CASSLSWRGSDTQYF

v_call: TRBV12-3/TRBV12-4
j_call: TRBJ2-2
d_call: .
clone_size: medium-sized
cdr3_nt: TGTGCCAGCAGCTATATCAACGGGGAGCTGTTTTTT
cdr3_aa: CASSYINGELFF

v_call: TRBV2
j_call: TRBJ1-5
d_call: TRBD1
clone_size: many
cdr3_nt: TGTGCCAGCAGTATCAGGGGGCCTGGCAATCAGCCCCAGCATTTT
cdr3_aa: CASSIRGPGNQPQHF

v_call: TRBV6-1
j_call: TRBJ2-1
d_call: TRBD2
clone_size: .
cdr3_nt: TGTGCCAGCAGGGGACTAGGTGGCTACAATGAGCAGTTCTTC
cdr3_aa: CASRGLGGYNEQFF

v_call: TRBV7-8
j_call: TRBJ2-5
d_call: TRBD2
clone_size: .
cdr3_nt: TGTGCCAGCAGCTTAGTAGAGGGGAGGGGCTACAATGAGCAGTACTTC
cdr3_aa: CASSLVEGRGYNEQYF

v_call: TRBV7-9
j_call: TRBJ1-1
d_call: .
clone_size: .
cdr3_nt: TGTGCCAGCAGCTTAACGGGGTCTCACACTGAAGCTTTCTTT
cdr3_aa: CASSLTGSHTEAFF

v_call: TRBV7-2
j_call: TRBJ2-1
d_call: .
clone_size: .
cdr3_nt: TGTGCCAGCAGCATAGGATCGCTTGGGGATGAGCAGTTCTTC
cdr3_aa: CASSIGSLGDEQFF

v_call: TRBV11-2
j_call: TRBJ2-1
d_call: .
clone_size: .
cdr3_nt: TGTGCCAGCAGCTTACTCGGGAGAGGTGTAGGTGAGCAGTTCTTC
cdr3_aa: CASSLLGRGVGEQFF

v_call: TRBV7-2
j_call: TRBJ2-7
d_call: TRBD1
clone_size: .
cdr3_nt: TGTGCCAGTCATGAATTAGGGGGCGCCTACAATGAGCAGTACTTC
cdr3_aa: CASHELGGAYNEQYF

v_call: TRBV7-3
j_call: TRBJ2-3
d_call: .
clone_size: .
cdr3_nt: TGTGCCAGCAGCTTTTCGGGGTTGGATACGCAGTATTTT
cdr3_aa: CASSFSGLDTQYF